The 26 T cell receptor beta chains given below trace back to one sample, sequenced in a study of blood T cell repertoires in COVID-19. TCRdb's table, derived via immunoSEQ multiplex PCR, lists solely in-frame clones and lacks some. The data contain roughly 380,000 clones, 70% to 90% of them singletons. Sequencing used peripheral blood. The origin of the receptors is a woman in her thirties or forties with COVID-19, enrolled during active disease.

This clone is a singleton in its sample. The J gene is TRBJ1-1, the V gene TRBV27; TRBD1 agrees at 7 bases. The V and J ends lost 2 bases and 1 base, in that order; junction bases with no gene match: 4. Germline assignment: CDR1 MNHEY and CDR2 SMNVEV (reference sequence). The CDR3 totals 15 residues. The CDR3 loop reads CASSLLGQKNTEAFF. The CDR3 DNA reads as TGTGCCAGCAGTTTACTGGGACAGAAGAACACTGAAGCTTTCTTT.

This sequence joins TRBV2 and TRBJ1-2; 11 nucleotides align to TRBD1. This CDR3 contains 15 residues. V lost 6 bases and J lost 3; bases outside the gene matches: 6. CDR1 and CDR2 (germline): SNHLY, FYNNEI. This CDR3 reads CASSHPGQGDYGYTF. The DNA of the CDR3 is TGTGCCAGCAGCCATCCGGGACAGGGGGACTATGGCTACACCTTC.

The chain carries TRBV7-9 and TRBJ2-7, with D tentatively TRBD2 (6 bases). The V end was cut by 3 bases, the J end by 7 bases, with 13 bases between. Germline assignment: CDR1 SEHNR and CDR2 FQNEAQ (reference sequence). This CDR3 region has 13 residues. The CDR3 nucleotides read TGTGCCAGCAGCTTCGGGACTCCTAATGAGCAGTACTTC. Protein: CASSFGTPNEQYF.

The CDR3 DNA is TGTGCCAGCAGCTCCAAGGGGCGGATAACCTACAATGAGCAGTTCTTC. Translated: CASSSKGRITYNEQFF. The J gene is TRBJ2-1, the V gene TRBV7-8; TRBD1 is a possible D gene (5 bases). The germline V gene encodes CDR1 SGHVS and CDR2 FQNEAQ. The CDR3 contains 16 residues. Trimming took 4 bases from V and 2 from J, leaving 15 bases between them. Full variable domain (outside the CDR3, taken from reference TRBV7-8 and TRBJ2-1): GAGVSQSPRYKVAKRGQDVALRCDPISGHVSLFWYQQALGQGPEFLTYFQNEAQLDKSGLPSDRFFAERPEGSVSTLKIQRTQQEDSAVYLCASSSKGRITYNEQFFGPGTRLTVL.

This chain connects TRBV25-1 to TRBJ2-7; TRBD1 might be the D (5 bases). The CDR3 is 14 residues long. V gave up 6 bases and J gave up 5 bases, with 17 bases separating them. Germline V gives CDR1 MGHDK, CDR2 SYGVNS. CDR3 protein: CASRPRGGGNEQYF. The CDR3 bases are TGTGCCAGCAGGCCAAGGGGCGGCGGTAACGAGCAGTACTTC.

This chain uses TRBV18 with TRBJ1-1; a weak D match, TRBD1 (6 bases). Per the germline V gene, CDR1 is KGHSH and CDR2 is LQKENI. This CDR3 region has 14 residues. Trimming pared 1 base from V and 4 bases from J, leaving 10 bases between. The DNA for the CDR3 is TGTGCCAGCTCACCACGACAGGCGGTCACTGAAGCTTTCTTT. Translation gives CASSPRQAVTEAFF.

The rearrangement links TRBV6-5 to TRBJ2-5, with 8 bases identical to TRBD2. After removal of 2 bases from V and 5 bases from J, the junction contained 10 bases not matched to a gene. Looked up from germline, CDR1 is MNHEY and CDR2 is SVGAGI. The CDR3 is made up of 16 amino acids. Here the CDR3 reads CASSYPPGGGRETQYF. In DNA form, the CDR3 reads TGTGCCAGCAGTTACCCCCCGGGCGGGGGGCGGGAGACCCAGTACTTC.

The chain uses TRBV5-1 and TRBJ2-7, with TRBD2 matching 13 bases. Germline V gene lookup returns CDR1 SGHRS and CDR2 YFSETQ. The CDR3 consists of 17 residues. V shed 4 bases and J 2 bases; nucleotides not matched to a gene: 9. The CDR3 region has the DNA TGCGCCAGCAGCCAGGGACTAGCGGGAACAATCCCCTACGAGCAGTACTTC. Its translation is CASSQGLAGTIPYEQYF. Full variable domain (remainder filled in from reference TRBV5-1 and TRBJ2-7): KAGVTQTPRYLIKTRGQQVTLSCSPISGHRSVSWYQQTPGQGLQFLFEYFSETQRNKGNFPGRFSGRQFSNSRSEMNVSTLELGDSALYLCASSQGLAGTIPYEQYFGPGTRLTVT.

CDR3 nucleotide sequence: TGTGCCAGCAGTCGAAACAGGGACGGCAATCAGCCCCAGCATTTT. This sequence encodes CASSRNRDGNQPQHF. The rearrangement uses TRBV2 and TRBJ1-5; perhaps TRBD1 as D (6 bases). CDR1 SNHLY and CDR2 FYNNEI come from the germline V gene. Trimming removed 5 bases from V and 2 bases from J, with 13 bases in between. This CDR3 has 15 residues.

This chain uses TRBV28 with TRBJ2-7; TRBD1 agrees at 8 bases. The CDR3 runs 16 residues. J was trimmed by 1 base and V by 4 bases; bases with no gene match: 9. Germline lookup yields CDR1 MDHEN and CDR2 SYDVKM. The DNA of the CDR3 is TGTGCCAGCAGTTCCGTCCCAGGACAGGGATCCTACGAGCAGTACTTC. Its protein product is CASSSVPGQGSYEQYF.

This chain links TRBV6-2 or TRBV6-3 with TRBJ2-1; 12 bases match TRBD2. The germline gives CDR1 MNHEY, CDR2 SVGEGT. V was pared by 4 bases and J by 7 bases, with 8 bases of the junction left unmatched. CDR3 size: 16 residues. The CDR3 spells CASSLGLAGMGNEQFF. For the CDR3, the DNA is TGTGCCAGCAGTTTAGGACTAGCGGGGATGGGTAATGAGCAGTTCTTC.

This sequence joins TRBV5-1 and TRBJ1-6; no reliable D call. The CDR3 runs to 13 residues. Trimming removed 5 bases from V and 8 bases from J, with 11 bases in between. The germline V gene encodes CDR1 SGHRS and CDR2 YFSETQ. This CDR3 reads CASSYGEDSPLHF. The DNA for the CDR3 is TGCGCCAGCAGTTATGGAGAGGATTCACCCCTCCACTTT.

On this clone itself: One end of the junction fails to match germline, which may point to a read error. V usage is TRBV5-6 and J usage is TRBJ2-1; D may be TRBD2 (6 bases). This CDR3 region has 17 residues. In germline, CDR1 is SGHDT, CDR2 YYEEEE. The CDR3 here is CASSPLAGRGGYIEQFF. The DNA of the CDR3 is TGTGCCAGCAGCCCTCTGGCGGGACGGGGAGGTTACATTGAGCAGTTCTTC. The variable domain in full, with the rest retrieved from reference TRBV5-6 and TRBJ2-1, is DAGVTQSPTHLIKTRGQQVTLRCSPKSGHDTVSWYQQALGQGPQFIFQYYEEEERQRGNFPDRFSGHQFPNYSSELNVNALLLGDSALYLCASSPLAGRGGYIEQFFGPGTRLTVL.

The V gene is TRBV6-1, the J gene TRBJ1-2; no clear D gene. This CDR3 is built from 13 residues. Trimming pared 0 bases from V and 5 bases from J, leaving 7 bases between. Germline CDR1 and CDR2: MNHNS and SASEGT. The CDR3 is CASSEAGVYGYTF. The CDR3 DNA sequence: TGTGCCAGCAGTGAAGCGGGAGTATATGGCTACACCTTC.

The gene calls are TRBV27 and TRBJ1-5; no clear D. Trimming shortened V by 3 bases and J by 0 bases, and 3 bases separated the two germline ends. CDR1 and CDR2 from the germline V gene are MNHEY and SMNVEV (reference sequence). The length of the CDR3 is 13 residues. The CDR3 DNA sequence: TGTGCCAGCAGTTTTAATAGCAATCAGCCCCAGCATTTT. Translated, it gives CASSFNSNQPQHF.

The chain employs TRBV4-2 and TRBJ2-7; possible D gene TRBD1, 6 bases. CDR3 size: 14 residues. The germline CDR1 and CDR2 sequences are LGHNA and YNFKEQ. V shed 5 bases and J shed 6 bases, with 17 bases lying between them. CDR3 nucleotides: TGTGCCAGCAGCAACTGGGGGCGGGTGGGCGAGCAGTACTTC. Its protein is CASSNWGRVGEQYF.

V usage is TRBV5-1 and J usage is TRBJ2-2; D may be TRBD1 (5 bases). The ends were cut back, 0 bases at V and 1 base at J, with 10 bases in the middle. Germline V lookup: CDR1 SGHRS, CDR2 YFSETQ. CDR3 size: 16 residues. The CDR3 reads CASSLEPTGNTGELFF. In DNA form, the CDR3 reads TGCGCCAGCAGCTTGGAGCCAACAGGGAACACCGGGGAGCTGTTTTTT. Full variable domain (missing parts from reference TRBV5-1 and TRBJ2-2): KAGVTQTPRYLIKTRGQQVTLSCSPISGHRSVSWYQQTPGQGLQFLFEYFSETQRNKGNFPGRFSGRQFSNSRSEMNVSTLELGDSALYLCASSLEPTGNTGELFFGEGSRLTVL.

The rearrangement uses TRBV4-3 and TRBJ2-1, with 14 bases fitting TRBD2. The CDR3 is 15 residues long. Germline CDR1 is LGHNA and CDR2 is YSLEER. Trimming took 4 bases from V and 10 from J; bases not matched to a gene: 6. CDR3 residues: CASSPGTSGRNEQFF. The CDR3 DNA reads as TGCGCCAGCAGCCCCGGGACTAGCGGGAGAAACGAGCAGTTCTTC.

The genes are TRBV9 and TRBJ2-5, with 7 bases lining up with TRBD2. Trimming cost V 2 bases and J 4 bases; bases outside gene matches: 5. Per germline, CDR1 SGDLS and CDR2 YYNGEE. CDR3 length: 14 amino acids. For the CDR3, the DNA is TGTGCCAGCAGCGTCACCAGGGAGGGAGAGACCCAGTACTTC. As protein: CASSVTREGETQYF. Filled out from reference TRBV9 and TRBJ2-5, the complete variable domain reads DSGVTQTPKHLITATGQRVTLRCSPRSGDLSVYWYQQSLDQGLQFLIQYYNGEERAKGNILERFSAQQFPDLHSELNLSSLELGDSALYFCASSVTREGETQYFGPGTRLLVL.

This chain connects TRBV11-2 to TRBJ1-6; no definite D call. This CDR3 region has 13 residues. V dropped 6 bases and J dropped 4 bases, with 7 bases sitting between them. The V gene's germline CDR1 is SGHAT and CDR2 FQNNGV. The DNA for the CDR3 is TGTGCCAGCAGTAACAGTTATAATTCACCCCTCCACTTT. Amino acid sequence: CASSNSYNSPLHF.

This sequence joins TRBV7-2 and TRBJ1-1, with TRBD1 matching 7 bases. CDR3 length: 14 amino acids. V lost 1 base and J lost 8; bases outside the gene matches: 7. Germline V CDR1 and CDR2: SGHTA, FQGNSA. The DNA for the CDR3 is TGTGCCAGCAGCTTAGGTCAGGGGGTATTGGAAGCTTTCTTT. Residues: CASSLGQGVLEAFF.

This rearrangement joins TRBV19 to TRBJ2-7; perhaps TRBD2 as D (6 bases). CDR1 is LNHDA, CDR2 SQIVND, per germline (reference sequence). V lost 4 bases and J lost 0, with 22 bases in between. CDR3 length: 18 amino acids. CDR3 sequence reads: CASSRVRGGVIRSYEQYF. The CDR3 DNA reads as TGTGCCAGTAGTAGAGTCCGAGGAGGGGTTATTCGCTCCTACGAGCAGTACTTC.

This clone was observed once. V gene TRBV5-1 combines with J gene TRBJ1-4; 9 nucleotides line up with TRBD1. V trimming: 3 bases; J trimming: 8 bases; junction bases outside the gene matches: 11. CDR1 and CDR2 (germline): SGHRS, YFSETQ. The CDR3 is made up of 16 amino acids. In DNA form, the CDR3 reads TGCGCCAGCAGCTCCGGGACAGGGTTGAGTGGGGAAAAACTGTTTTTT. It yields the protein CASSSGTGLSGEKLFF. Supplemented by reference TRBV5-1 and TRBJ1-4, the full variable domain reads KAGVTQTPRYLIKTRGQQVTLSCSPISGHRSVSWYQQTPGQGLQFLFEYFSETQRNKGNFPGRFSGRQFSNSRSEMNVSTLELGDSALYLCASSSGTGLSGEKLFFGSGTQLSVL.

V usage is TRBV9 and J usage is TRBJ1-1; D is unresolved. Deletions cut 4 bases from V and 3 bases from J, with 16 bases between. The CDR3 totals 15 residues. Per germline, CDR1 SGDLS and CDR2 YYNGEE. The CDR3 DNA reads TGTGCCAGCAGCTCGACGTCCCGGGGTCACACTGAAGCTTTCTTT. It encodes CASSSTSRGHTEAFF.

Here the CDR3 reads CAWSYGGLGEKLFF. CDR3 DNA: TGTGCCTGGAGCTACGGGGGGCTAGGTGAAAAACTGTTTTTT. This sequence joins TRBV30 and TRBJ1-4; a possible D gene is TRBD1 (6 bases). The germline V gene encodes CDR1 GTSNPN and CDR2 SVGIG (reference sequence). This CDR3 is built from 14 residues. V lost 3 bases to trimming and J lost 7 bases, with 15 bases between them.

The V and J genes are TRBV7-2 and TRBJ1-6, with TRBD1 as a possible D gene (6 bases). V was cut by 1 base and J by 13 bases, with 17 bases left in between. Germline V gives CDR1 SGHTA, CDR2 FQGNSA. This CDR3 is 15 amino acids long. The CDR3 DNA reads TGTGCCAGCAGCTTAGATTCAGGGGAGACAAGGCCCCTCCACTTT. This gives the protein CASSLDSGETRPLHF.